This T cell receptor (beta chain) was found in a study of CD8 T cells in ankylosing spondylitis. This clonotype was seen only a few times. Its antigen is not known. MiXCR, run by TCRdb on the 5' RACE reads, gives a single entry per CDR3 protein. The sample shows 300,000 to 400,000 distinct CDR3 sequences, more than 9% of them seen only once. Trimming left V 2 bases short and J 1 base short, with 8 bases between. The CDR3 has 14 residues. CDR1 and CDR2 (germline): MNHGY, SAAAGT. Study-wide results and caveats: Reportedly, significant enrichment of disease-linked clones occurred in matched ankylosing spondylitis synovial fluid.

The V and J genes are TRBV6-8 and TRBJ1-1, with unresolved D. The receptor was derived from a female donor with ankylosing spondylitis or in good health (not recorded which). Sequenced: blood, either unsorted or a sorted T cell fraction (not recorded which). CDR3: CASSYLLRNTEAFF. CDR3 coding DNA: TGTGCCAGCAGTTACCTCCTCCGGAACACTGAAGCTTTCTTT.